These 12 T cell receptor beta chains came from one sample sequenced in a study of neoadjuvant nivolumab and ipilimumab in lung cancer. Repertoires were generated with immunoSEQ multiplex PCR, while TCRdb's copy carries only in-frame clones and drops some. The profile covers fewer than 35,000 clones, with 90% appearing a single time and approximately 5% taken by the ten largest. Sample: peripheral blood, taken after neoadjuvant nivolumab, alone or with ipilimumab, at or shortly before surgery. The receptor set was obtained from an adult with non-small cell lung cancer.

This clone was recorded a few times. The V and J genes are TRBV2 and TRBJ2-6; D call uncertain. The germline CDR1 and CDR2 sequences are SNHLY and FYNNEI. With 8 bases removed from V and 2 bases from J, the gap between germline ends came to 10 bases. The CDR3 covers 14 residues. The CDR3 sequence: CASLYVTGANVLTF. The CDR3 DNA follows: TGTGCCAGCTTGTACGTTACTGGGGCCAACGTCCTGACTTTC.

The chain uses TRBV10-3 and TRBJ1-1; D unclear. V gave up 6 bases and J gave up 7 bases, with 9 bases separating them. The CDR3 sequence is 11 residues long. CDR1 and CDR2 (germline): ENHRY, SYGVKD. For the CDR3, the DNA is TGTGCCATCAGCCAGGTAGATGAAGCTTTCTTT. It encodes CAISQVDEAFF.

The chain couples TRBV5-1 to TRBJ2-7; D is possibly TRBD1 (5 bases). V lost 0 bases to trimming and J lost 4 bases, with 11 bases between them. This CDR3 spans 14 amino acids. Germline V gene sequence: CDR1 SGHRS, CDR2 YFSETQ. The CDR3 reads CASSLGGPFYEQYF. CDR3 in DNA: TGCGCCAGCAGCTTGGGGGGCCCCTTTTACGAGCAGTACTTC.

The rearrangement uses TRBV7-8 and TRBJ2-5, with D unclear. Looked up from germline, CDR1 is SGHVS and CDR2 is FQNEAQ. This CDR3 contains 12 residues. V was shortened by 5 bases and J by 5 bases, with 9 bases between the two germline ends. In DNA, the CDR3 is TGTGCCAGCAGCCGCAGCGTGGAGACCCAGTACTTC. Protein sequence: CASSRSVETQYF.

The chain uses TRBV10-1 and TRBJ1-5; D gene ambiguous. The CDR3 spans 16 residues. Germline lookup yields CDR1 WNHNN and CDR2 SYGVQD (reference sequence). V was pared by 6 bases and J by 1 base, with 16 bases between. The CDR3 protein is CASSPGRPDSNQPQHF. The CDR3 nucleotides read TGCGCCAGCAGCCCCGGACGACCCGACAGCAATCAGCCCCAGCATTTT.

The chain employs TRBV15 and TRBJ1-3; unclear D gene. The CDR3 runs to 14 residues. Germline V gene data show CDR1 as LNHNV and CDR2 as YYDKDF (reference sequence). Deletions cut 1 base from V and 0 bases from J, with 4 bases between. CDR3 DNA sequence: TGTGCCACCAGCAGAGGCGGCTCTGGAAACACCATATATTTT. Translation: CATSRGGSGNTIYF. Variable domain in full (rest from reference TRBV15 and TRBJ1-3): DAMVIQNPRYQVTQFGKPVTLSCSQTLNHNVMYWYQQKSSQAPKLLFHYYDKDFNNEADTPDNFQSRRPNTSFCFLDIRSPGLGDTAMYLCATSRGGSGNTIYFGEGSWLTVV.

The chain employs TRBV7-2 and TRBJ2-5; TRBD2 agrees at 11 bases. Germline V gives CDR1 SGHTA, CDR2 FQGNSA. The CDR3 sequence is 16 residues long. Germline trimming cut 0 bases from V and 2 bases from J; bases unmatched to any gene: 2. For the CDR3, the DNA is TGTGCCAGCAGCTTAGCGGTAGCGGGGGGGCAAGAGACCCAGTACTTC. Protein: CASSLAVAGGQETQYF.

The CDR3 sequence: CASSVRQGVNSPLHF. CDR3 bases: TGTGCCAGCAGCGTTCGACAGGGGGTTAATTCACCCCTCCACTTT. The rearrangement joins TRBV7-9 to TRBJ1-6; 9 positions match TRBD1. After removal of 5 bases from V and 6 bases from J, the junction contained 5 bases not matched to a gene. The CDR3 spans 15 residues. Germline V gives CDR1 SEHNR, CDR2 FQNEAQ (reference sequence).

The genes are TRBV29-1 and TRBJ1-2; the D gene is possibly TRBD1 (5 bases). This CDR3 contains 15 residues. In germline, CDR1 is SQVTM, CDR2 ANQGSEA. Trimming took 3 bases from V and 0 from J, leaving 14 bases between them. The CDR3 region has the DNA TGCAGCGTTGATCTCCAGGGCGCTACTAACTATGGCTACACCTTC. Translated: CSVDLQGATNYGYTF.

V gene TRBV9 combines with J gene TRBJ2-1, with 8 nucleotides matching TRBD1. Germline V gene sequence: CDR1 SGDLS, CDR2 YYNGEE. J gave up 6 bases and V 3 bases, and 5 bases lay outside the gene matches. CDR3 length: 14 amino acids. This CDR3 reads CASSGTGSGNEQFF. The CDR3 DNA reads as TGTGCCAGCAGCGGGACAGGGTCTGGCAATGAGCAGTTCTTC. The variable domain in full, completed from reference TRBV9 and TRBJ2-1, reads DSGVTQTPKHLITATGQRVTLRCSPRSGDLSVYWYQQSLDQGLQFLIQYYNGEERAKGNILERFSAQQFPDLHSELNLSSLELGDSALYFCASSGTGSGNEQFFGPGTRLTVL.

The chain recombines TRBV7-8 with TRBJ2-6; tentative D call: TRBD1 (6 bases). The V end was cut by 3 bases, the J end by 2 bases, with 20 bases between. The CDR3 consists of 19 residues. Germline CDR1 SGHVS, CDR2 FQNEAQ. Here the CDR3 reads CASSFMPLGARPGANVLTF. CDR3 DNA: TGTGCCAGCAGCTTTATGCCCCTGGGGGCGCGCCCTGGGGCCAACGTCCTGACTTTC.

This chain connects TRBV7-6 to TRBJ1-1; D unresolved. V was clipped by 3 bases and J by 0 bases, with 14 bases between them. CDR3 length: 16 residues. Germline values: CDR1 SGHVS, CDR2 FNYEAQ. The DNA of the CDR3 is TGTGCCAGCAGCTTTTCCAGCTCCTATTTGAACACTGAAGCTTTCTTT. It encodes CASSFSSSYLNTEAFF.